This passage covers 14 T cell receptor beta chains from one sample sequenced in a study of shared clonotypes between healthy human individuals. Using immunoSEQ multiplex PCR, the repertoire was profiled, and TCRdb retains in-frame clones only, with some absent. The data show millions of clones, about 92% seen once. The specimen was naive CD4+ T cells from PBMCs. Noted subset: CD45RA+ positively selected. The receptors originated from a man aged 18 to 30 in good health. Some clones in this sample may be carry-over from other donors' samples.

About this clone: The same CDR3 is also encoded by other DNA sequences in this sample. The chain is built from TRBV27 and TRBJ1-2; D remains unclear. V shed 3 bases and J shed 7 bases, with 9 bases lying between them. This CDR3 is built from 12 residues. The germline CDR1 and CDR2 sequences are MNHEY and SMNVEV (reference sequence). CDR3 sequence: CASSFPGGGYTF. CDR3 DNA sequence: TGTGCCAGCAGTTTTCCGGGAGGTGGCTACACCTTC.

The table lists this clone with a few counts. The chain has TRBV5-1 and TRBJ2-2, with TRBD2 identical over 12 bases. This CDR3 spans 16 amino acids. The junction had 4 bases not matched to a gene; V was cut back by 1 base and J by 6 bases. Germline assignment: CDR1 SGHRS and CDR2 YFSETQ. The CDR3 nucleotides are TGCGCCAGCAGCTTGCTAGCGGGAGGGGATGCCGGGGAGCTGTTTTTT. Its protein is CASSLLAGGDAGELFF.

This clone was picked up one time. This chain links TRBV9 with TRBJ2-2; no reliable D call. The CDR3 is 14 residues long. Germline CDR1 SGDLS, CDR2 YYNGEE. V was trimmed by 0 bases and J by 6 bases, leaving 9 bases between them. In DNA, the CDR3 is TGTGCCAGCAGCGTAGCTACGTGGTCCGGGGAGCTGTTTTTT. Translated: CASSVATWSGELFF.

The J gene is TRBJ2-3, the V gene TRBV7-2; possibly TRBD1 for D (5 bases). This CDR3 is 15 amino acids long. The germline gives CDR1 SGHTA, CDR2 FQGNSA. Trimming pared 8 bases from V and 0 bases from J, leaving 15 bases between. CDR3 in DNA: TGTGCCAGCGGTCAGGGAATCTCTAGCACAGATACGCAGTATTTT. Residues: CASGQGISSTDTQYF.

This clone was seen only a few times. The rearrangement joins TRBV6-4 to TRBJ2-7; the match to TRBD2 covers 9 bases. This CDR3 comprises 14 residues. Germline CDR1 and CDR2: MRHNA and SNTAGT. Trimming removed 7 bases from V and 4 bases from J; junction bases left unmatched: 8. For the CDR3, the DNA is TGTGCCAGCAAGACCGGGACTAGCTTGTACGAGCAGTACTTC. This translates into CASKTGTSLYEQYF.

The rearrangement uses TRBV28 and TRBJ2-2, with 7 bases identical to TRBD2. The CDR3 has 17 amino acids. V was clipped by 5 bases and J by 4 bases; unmatched bases: 13. The V gene's germline CDR1 is MDHEN and CDR2 SYDVKM. The CDR3 here is CASSPPRPSGITGELFF. CDR3 nucleotide sequence: TGTGCCAGCAGTCCGCCTCGGCCTAGCGGAATCACCGGGGAGCTGTTTTTT.

The chain joins TRBV18 to TRBJ1-4, with 10 nucleotides matching TRBD1. The trim removed 5 bases at V and 7 bases at J, leaving 10 bases unmatched. The germline gives CDR1 KGHSH, CDR2 LQKENI. This CDR3 is 16 amino acids long. CDR3 loop: CASSSRDRGISEKLFF. For the CDR3, the DNA is TGTGCCAGCTCATCCCGGGACAGGGGCATTTCTGAAAAACTGTTTTTT.

The chain recombines TRBV7-2 with TRBJ1-5; D unresolved. CDR1 and CDR2 (germline): SGHTA, FQGNSA. This CDR3 has 14 amino acids. Trimming removed 2 bases at V and 3 bases at J, with 8 bases between. The CDR3, as DNA: TGTGCCAGCAGCTTAAGTAGGTTCAATCAGCCCCAGCATTTT. Its protein product is CASSLSRFNQPQHF.

The chain recombines TRBV6-5 with TRBJ1-4; D unclear. The CDR3 covers 15 residues. The V and J ends lost 2 bases and 3 bases respectively, with 10 bases between them. Germline V gene sequence: CDR1 MNHEY, CDR2 SVGAGI. The CDR3 DNA sequence: TGTGCCAGCAGTTACCAATCATCGGCTAATGAAAAACTGTTTTTT. Translated: CASSYQSSANEKLFF.

V gene TRBV7-2 combines with J gene TRBJ2-1, with a tentative D call TRBD2 (6 bases). There are 15 residues in the CDR3. Germline values: CDR1 SGHTA, CDR2 FQGNSA. V was shortened by 0 bases and J by 5 bases, with 11 bases between the two germline ends. The CDR3 region has the DNA TGTGCCAGCAGCTTAGCGCATCGGGGGAACAATGAGCAGTTCTTC. Protein sequence: CASSLAHRGNNEQFF.

The genes are TRBV6-6 and TRBJ1-1; D perhaps matches TRBD1 (6 bases). The CDR3 consists of 15 residues. CDR1 and CDR2 from the germline V gene are MNHNY and SVGAGI (reference sequence). Trimming stripped 6 bases from V and 0 bases from J, with 14 bases between. The CDR3 loop is CASRDRRTMNTEAFF. CDR3 DNA sequence: TGTGCCAGCAGGGACAGAAGAACTATGAACACTGAAGCTTTCTTT.

The rearrangement joins TRBV9 to TRBJ1-3; TRBD1 is a possible D gene (5 bases). The CDR3 has 19 residues. Deletions cut 4 bases from V and 0 bases from J, with 23 bases between. Germline lookup yields CDR1 SGDLS and CDR2 YYNGEE. The CDR3 reads CASSLGGSPYQSSGNTIYF. As DNA, the CDR3 is TGTGCCAGCAGCCTCGGGGGGAGCCCTTACCAGAGCTCTGGAAACACCATATATTTT.

Concerning this clone: The same CDR3 arises from other DNA sequences in this sample as well. The chain has TRBV5-1 and TRBJ2-5; D may be TRBD1 or TRBD2 (5 bases each). The V end lost 0 bases, the J end lost 4 bases, and 10 bases lay between the germline ends. CDR1 SGHRS and CDR2 YFSETQ come from the germline V gene. CDR3 length: 14 residues. The CDR3 loop is CASSLEWGRETQYF. CDR3 nucleotide sequence: TGCGCCAGCAGCTTGGAATGGGGGAGAGAGACCCAGTACTTC.

This clone was seen once. The rearrangement links TRBV28 to TRBJ1-5; a weak D match, TRBD1 (5 bases). With 6 bases removed from V and 1 base from J, the gap between germline ends came to 13 bases. CDR1 and CDR2 from the germline V gene are MDHEN and SYDVKM. CDR3 length: 15 residues. The CDR3 protein is CASSAGGGSNQPQHF. The CDR3 region has the DNA TGTGCCAGCAGCGCCGGGGGGGGAAGCAATCAGCCCCAGCATTTT.